This TCR beta chain derives from a study of identical twins. Notes on the study in general: Within cord blood, abundant beta clonotypes carried fewer insertions, but memory repertoires showed no such trend.

TCRdb itself ran the 5' RACE reads through MiXCR, one entry per CDR3 protein. The table has some 760,000 distinct CDR3 sequences, 18% seen once; the top ten hold approximately 14%. This clonotype has more than one count but fewer than ten. Its antigen is as yet unknown. The germline V gene encodes CDR1 MNHNS and CDR2 SASEGT. There are 15 residues in the CDR3. V was cut by 6 bases and J by 3 bases, with 18 bases left in between. All donors were healthy Caucasians. These data also formed part of another study, on T cells expressing NK-cell markers. That work contributes: Sorted T-cell subsets CD3+CD56+NKG2C+, CD3+CD56+NKG2C- and CD3+CD56-NKG2C+ were TCR beta-sequenced. The CD3+CD56-NKG2C+ fraction was also led by these clonotypes in a few donors.

The TCR originated in a woman aged 18-29 years in good health. Input material: PBMCs. The V call is TRBV6-1, the J call TRBJ2-7; D possibly corresponds to TRBD1 (6 bases). The CDR3 DNA sequence: TGTGCCAGCAGAGACAGGTATCAAGGGAGCTACGAGCAGTACTTC. As protein: CASRDRYQGSYEQYF.